This T cell receptor (beta chain) came from a study of T cell responses to AZD1222 COVID-19 vaccine. CDR1 is MNHEY, CDR2 SVGAGI, per germline. CDR3 size: 11 residues. V was cut by 5 bases and J by 5 bases, with 4 bases left in between. The data were produced by immunoSEQ multiplex PCR, yet TCRdb's version contains in-frame clones alone and is incomplete. The sample contains 120,000 or so clones, roughly 87% of which appear only once. Study results and caveats: Epitopes outside B.1.351 and B.1.1.7 mutated regions reportedly drew nearly half of spike TCRs. There were mostly white British donors and more females than males, and clonal diversity was possibly underestimated. Spike-specific TCR breadth rose after two AZD1222 doses, and depth rose as well.

In regard to this clone: As yet, its antigen is unknown.

The sample in question was peripheral blood, obtained on day 0 of AZD1222 vaccination. The chain recombines TRBV6-5 with TRBJ2-1; no firm D call. This receptor was taken from an adult in good health. The CDR3 nucleotides are TGTGCCAGCAGTCCTAACAATGAGCAGTTCTTC. Its protein product is CASSPNNEQFF.